Only a few counts were recorded for the clone carrying this TCR beta chain. Its target is not known. V gave up 0 bases and J gave up 5 bases, with 13 bases separating them. CDR3 length: 15 residues. Germline CDR1 is WSHSY and CDR2 is SAAADI. Time point indicated: newly diagnosed GD, antithyroid drugs for less than 3 months. Construction of the TCR library relied on RNA isolated from PBMCs. This sample is part of a study of regulatory T cells in long-lasting Graves disease. The TCR beta library used iRepertoire HTBI primers with Arm-PCR amplification of CDR3. TCRdb re-analysed the multiplex PCR reads in MiXCR, keeping a single row per CDR3 protein. The repertoire holds 530,000 or so distinct CDR3 sequences, approximately 12% seen once, with more than 8.5% in the top ten. General study points: Persistent Graves' cases showed lower TCR diversity than newly diagnosed cases. In persistent patients, shared public clonotypes (about 2,800) outnumbered those in new patients (about 1,000).

The same specimen was also included in a second study, on T cells in Graves' hyperthyroidism and ophthalmopathy.

The material sequenced was peripheral blood mononuclear cells (PBMCs), taken at new diagnosis, from a patient treated with antithyroid drugs. The chain combines TRBV10-2 with TRBJ2-5, with D unclear. This clonotype was obtained from a man aged 25-45 years with Graves disease. CDR3 bases: TGCGCCAGCAGTGAGTCTCGGGCTCCACGGGAGACCCAGTACTTC. Protein: CASSESRAPRETQYF.